Listed below are T cell receptor beta chains from one sample, sequenced in a study of blood T cells in healthy people across ages. TCRdb re-analysed the 5' RACE reads in MiXCR, keeping a single row per CDR3 protein. The sample holds approximately 850,000 distinct CDR3 sequences, 40% to 50% seen once. Sequencing input: blood. Source of these receptors: a man in his 60s in good health. The conserved cysteine and the conserved F or W are not part of the CDR3 here. A D gene is named only where the DNA matches it firmly. Expanded clones get a size class; other rows say once, few or many, or leave the size out.

AIRSEDSYNEQF	.	TRBJ2-1	.	TRBV10-3
ASSPLGRASYGYT	.	TRBJ1-2	.	TRBV3-1
ASSPRLAGGLSTDTQY	TRBD2	TRBJ2-3	few	TRBV7-2
ASSRGQGAGNNEQF	TRBD1	TRBJ2-1	.	TRBV7-2
ASSQDRTGETEAF	.	TRBJ1-1	.	TRBV4-1
ASSQGSGERY	.	TRBJ2-5	.	TRBV12-3/TRBV12-4
ASSDEGAPYEQY	TRBD1	TRBJ2-7	few	TRBV28
ANPDFEQY	.	TRBJ2-7	.	TRBV3-2
ASSYGKGLEQF	.	TRBJ2-1	few	TRBV6-5
ASSPETSGPLGAEF	TRBD2	TRBJ2-1	once	TRBV5-1
ASSDGGAGEQY	.	.	few	TRBV2
ASSLVIGRGHEQY	.	TRBJ2-7	.	TRBV7-2
ATLPYRGYYGYT	TRBD1	TRBJ1-2	few	TRBV12-3/TRBV12-4
ASSLNGGGVETQY	TRBD2	TRBJ2-5	.	TRBV7-3
ASSLDLGGNTDTQY	.	TRBJ2-3	.	TRBV11-2
SAPKGGLAVPLGNEQF	TRBD2	TRBJ2-1	.	TRBV20-1
ASSLWGSAYGYT	.	TRBJ1-2	few	TRBV7-2
SVGRGGLIETQY	TRBD2	TRBJ2-5	few	TRBV29-1
RPDRDRADEQF	TRBD1	TRBJ2-1	.	TRBV20-1
ASSVGPYGYT	.	TRBJ1-2	few	TRBV9
ASSSETSRHEQF	TRBD2	TRBJ2-1	few	TRBV7-2